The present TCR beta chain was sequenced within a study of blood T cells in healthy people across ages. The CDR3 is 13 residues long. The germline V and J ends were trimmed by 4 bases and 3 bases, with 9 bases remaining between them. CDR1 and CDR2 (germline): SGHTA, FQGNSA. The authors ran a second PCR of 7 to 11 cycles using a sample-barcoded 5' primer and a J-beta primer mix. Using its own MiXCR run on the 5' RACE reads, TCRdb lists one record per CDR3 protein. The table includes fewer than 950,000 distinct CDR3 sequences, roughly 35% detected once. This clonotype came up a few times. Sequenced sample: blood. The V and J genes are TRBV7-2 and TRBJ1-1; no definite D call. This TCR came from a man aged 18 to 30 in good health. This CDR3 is CASSSRLDTEAFF. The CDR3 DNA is TGTGCCAGCAGCTCCCGCTTAGACACTGAAGCTTTCTTT. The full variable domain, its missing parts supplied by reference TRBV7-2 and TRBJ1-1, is GAGVSQSPSNKVTEKGKDVELRCDPISGHTALYWYRQSLGQGLEFLIYFQGNSAPDKSGLPSDRFSAERTGGSVSTLTIQRTQQEDSAVYLCASSSRLDTEAFFGQGTRLTVV.